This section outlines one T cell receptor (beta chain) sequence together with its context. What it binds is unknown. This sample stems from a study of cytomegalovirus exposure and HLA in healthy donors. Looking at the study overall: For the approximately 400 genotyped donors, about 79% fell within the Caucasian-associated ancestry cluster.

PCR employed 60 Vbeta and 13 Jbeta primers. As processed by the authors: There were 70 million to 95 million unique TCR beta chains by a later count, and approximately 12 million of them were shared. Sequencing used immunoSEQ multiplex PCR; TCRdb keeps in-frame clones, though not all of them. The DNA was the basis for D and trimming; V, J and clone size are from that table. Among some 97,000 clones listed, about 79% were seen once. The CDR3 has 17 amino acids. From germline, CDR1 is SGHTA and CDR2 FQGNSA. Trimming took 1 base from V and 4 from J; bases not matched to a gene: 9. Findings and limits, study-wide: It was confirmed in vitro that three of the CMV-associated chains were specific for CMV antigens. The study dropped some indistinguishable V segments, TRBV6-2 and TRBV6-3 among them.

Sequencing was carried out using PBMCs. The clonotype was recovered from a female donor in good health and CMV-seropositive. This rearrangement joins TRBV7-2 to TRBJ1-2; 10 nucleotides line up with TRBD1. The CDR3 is CASSLVAGTGVGYGYTF. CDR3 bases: TGTGCCAGCAGCTTAGTAGCTGGGACAGGGGTTGGCTATGGCTACACCTTC. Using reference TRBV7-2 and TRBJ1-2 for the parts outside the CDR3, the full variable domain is GAGVSQSPSNKVTEKGKDVELRCDPISGHTALYWYRQSLGQGLEFLIYFQGNSAPDKSGLPSDRFSAERTGGSVSTLTIQRTQQEDSAVYLCASSLVAGTGVGYGYTFGSGTRLTVV.